This TCR beta chain was sequenced in a study of blood T cell repertoires in COVID-19. Study information: Specimens from acute and convalescent COVID-19 originated in the United States, Italy and Spain. From T cells, B-cell-depleted T cells, or PBMCs came the material, which was cDNA or gDNA.

The V end lost 0 bases, the J end lost 7 bases, and 8 bases lay between the germline ends. Germline assignment: CDR1 SGDLS and CDR2 YYNGEE. CDR3 size: 14 residues. Original data processing: Estimated nucleated cell counts came from reference gene primer amplification. Measured with immunoSEQ multiplex PCR; TCRdb has only the in-frame clones, and not every one. V, J and clone size are taken as reported in that table, and D and trimming were inferred from the DNA itself. The profile shows about 49,000 clones, roughly four fifths of them singletons. The sample was peripheral blood. The V call is TRBV9, the J call TRBJ1-6; no clear D gene. The TCR was taken from a woman between 55 and 75 years old with acute or convalescent COVID-19. In DNA, the CDR3 is TGTGCCAGCAGCGTAGGAGGGATCAATTCACCCCTCCACTTT. Protein product: CASSVGGINSPLHF.